The T cell receptor (beta chain) under discussion was sequenced for a study of human T cells and chemical hapten exposure (dated by TCRdb to the early 2020s). Regarding the complete study: Libraries were combined into a pool for sequencing, and differences in TCR yield between samples came mainly from small differences in library volumes within the pool. This study followed changes in the peripheral blood TCR repertoire in vivo during primary and secondary sensitization of alopecia patients to the hapten diphenylcyclopropenone (DPC). For every blood RNA sample, sequencing covered both the TCR alpha and TCR beta chains. Paper-wide results and their limitations: After repeated subsampling, changes were observed in the strength of the expansion versus patch-test correlation and in the threshold at which the correlation became significant. No change with DPC sensitization was found in the number of TCRs above 1 in 1000 frequency, and no evidence of global repertoire structure alterations was found.

The library was generated by 5' RACE. This sample was sequenced with an Illumina MiSeq. During library preparation, unique molecular identifiers were attached to individual cDNA molecules so that TCRs could be counted quantitatively and reproducibly. As for the authors' bioinformatics: Samples had a median of roughly 99,000 TCRs, with a range from roughly 20,000 to 690,600. The Decombinator software suite was used to annotate the V, J and CDR3 of the TCR reads. For PS versus PT1 abundance plots, all samples were subsampled to the same number of TCRs (28,000). Expanded TCRs were defined as absent before sensitization and observed at least eight times at the 2-week time point. TCRdb reprocessed the public reads (quality trimming at Q25 with fastp, clone calling with MiXCR) and kept in-frame beta chains. Rows are combined by CDR3 protein, so each entry shows the most common genes and DNA. The V and J calls were not made by the authors but by TCRdb's processing. The sample table contains around 140,000 distinct CDR3 sequences; only one count was recorded for around 4% of them. The ten largest clones capture roughly 1.4% of the sample.

This clonotype was counted ten times or more. This receptor's antigen is unknown. No per-base quality is available; no much larger clone lies one base away. Total RNA was extracted from unfractionated whole blood that had been collected in Tempus Blood RNA tubes. Five healthy volunteers acted as controls for TCR sequencing and had blood drawn at day 0, 2 weeks and 6 weeks. Taken from the germline V gene, the CDR1 and CDR2 loops are SGHRS and YFSETQ. For this chain, trimming is 0 bases at the V end and 3 bases at the J end, and the number of junction bases without a gene match is 5. Reading from cysteine to phenylalanine, the CDR3 counts 15 amino acids. CDR3 DNA only is kept here, 45 bases in frame from base 1.

This TCR was recovered from a female donor in good health. This chain joins TRBV5-1 to TRBJ2-5; 7 of the junction bases match TRBD2. The nucleotide sequence is TGCGCCAGCAGCTTGGCCATCGGACTAGAAGAGACCCAGTACTTC. Its amino acids are CASSLAIGLEETQYF.